Each of the 10 T cell receptor beta chains below was sequenced from the same sample in a study of blood T cell repertoires in COVID-19. Clones were read by immunoSEQ multiplex PCR, and TCRdb kept only the in-frame ones, dropping some. The sample includes about 250,000 clones, approximately 85% of them seen just once. Sequenced: PBMCs or T cells enriched from blood (not recorded which). The origin of the receptors is a woman aged 45-60 years with acute COVID-19.

The chain is built from TRBV27 and TRBJ1-4, with D hard to call. Trimming pared 5 bases from V and 3 bases from J, leaving 13 bases between. The germline V gene encodes CDR1 MNHEY and CDR2 SMNVEV (reference sequence). CDR3 size: 15 residues. As DNA, the CDR3 is TGTGCCAGCAGTCCTTTGGGAGATTCTAATGAAAAACTGTTTTTT. This sequence encodes CASSPLGDSNEKLFF. Complete variable domain (other parts from reference TRBV27 and TRBJ1-4): EAQVTQNPRYLITVTGKKLTVTCSQNMNHEYMSWYRQDPGLGLRQIYYSMNVEVTDKGDVPEGYKVSRKEKRNFPLILESPSPNQTSLYFCASSPLGDSNEKLFFGSGTQLSVL.

The J gene is TRBJ1-6, the V gene TRBV14, with 8 bases matching TRBD1. This CDR3 is 16 amino acids long. Germline lookup yields CDR1 SGHDN and CDR2 FVKESK. The V segment lost 1 base and the J segment 9 bases; nucleotides outside the gene matches: 8. CDR3 coding DNA: TGTGCCAGCAGCCAAGGTCTCAGGGGGCGACGTTCACCCCTCCACTTT. Encoded protein: CASSQGLRGRRSPLHF. Full variable domain (rest looked up from reference TRBV14 and TRBJ1-6): EAGVTQFPSHSVIEKGQTVTLRCDPISGHDNLYWYRRVMGKEIKFLLHFVKESKQDESGMPNNRFLAERTGGTYSTLKVQPAELEDSGVYFCASSQGLRGRRSPLHFGNGTRLTVT.

The J gene is TRBJ1-1, the V gene TRBV7-6; D is uncertain. V lost 5 bases and J 6 bases, leaving 10 bases between the germline ends. CDR3 length: 12 amino acids. From germline, CDR1 is SGHVS and CDR2 FNYEAQ. CDR3 residues: CASSTDLPEAFF. The CDR3 DNA is TGTGCCAGCAGCACAGATTTACCTGAAGCTTTCTTT. The variable domain in full, completed from reference TRBV7-6 and TRBJ1-1, reads GAGVSQSPRYKVTKRGQDVALRCDPISGHVSLYWYRQALGQGPEFLTYFNYEAQQDKSGLPNDRFSAERPEGSISTLTIQRTEQRDSAMYRCASSTDLPEAFFGQGTRLTVV.

In regard to this clone: A junction end diverges from the germline sequence, so it may reflect a read error. The chain links TRBV7-8 to TRBJ1-6, with 7 bases matching TRBD1. Germline V lookup: CDR1 SGHVS, CDR2 FQNEAQ. CDR3 length equals 17 residues. The DNA of the CDR3 is TGTGCCAGCAGCCTAGCTGGGACAGTCCCCCATAATTCACCCCTCCACTTT. Translation: CASSLAGTVPHNSPLHF. The whole variable domain, remainder taken from reference TRBV7-8 and TRBJ1-6, is GAGVSQSPRYKVAKRGQDVALRCDPISGHVSLFWYQQALGQGPEFLTYFQNEAQLDKSGLPSDRFFAERPEGSVSTLKIQRTQQEDSAVYLCASSLAGTVPHNSPLHFGNGTRLTVT.

The chain combines TRBV30 with TRBJ1-5; perhaps TRBD1 as D (5 bases). The CDR3 consists of 13 residues. Looked up from germline, CDR1 is GTSNPN and CDR2 is SVGIG (reference sequence). V dropped 0 bases and J dropped 5 bases, with 8 bases sitting between them. The CDR3 DNA reads TGTGCCTGGAGTGTAGGGGTGGATCAGCCCCAGCATTTT. It yields the protein CAWSVGVDQPQHF.

V usage is TRBV12-3 or TRBV12-4 and J usage is TRBJ1-1; D gene unclear. The V end lost 1 base, the J end lost 4 bases, and 7 bases lay between the germline ends. The CDR3 covers 13 residues. In DNA, the CDR3 is TGTGCCAGCAGTTTAGGGACTCGCACTGAAGCTTTCTTT. Translating gives CASSLGTRTEAFF.

J is TRBJ2-1 and V is TRBV7-2, with 11 nucleotides matching TRBD2. V shed 5 bases and J 12 bases; nucleotides not matched to a gene: 9. The CDR3 extends over 14 amino acids. The germline CDR1 and CDR2 sequences are SGHTA and FQGNSA. CDR3 sequence reads: CASSVGLAGLLQFF. The DNA of the CDR3 is TGTGCCAGCAGCGTCGGACTAGCGGGTCTTCTGCAGTTCTTC.

This clone was detected only once. The chain has TRBV7-8 and TRBJ1-1; D unclear. CDR1 SGHVS and CDR2 FQNEAQ come from the germline V gene. Trimming removed 0 bases at V and 13 bases at J, with 15 bases between. The CDR3 runs 13 residues. This chain's CDR3 is CASSLAAGTKVFF. In DNA form, the CDR3 reads TGTGCCAGCAGCTTAGCGGCAGGAACGAAGGTTTTCTTT.

The V call is TRBV6-5, the J call TRBJ1-3; D is perhaps TRBD1 (6 bases). CDR3 length equals 15 residues. The V end was cut by 5 bases, the J end by 0 bases, with 11 bases between. Germline CDR1 is MNHEY and CDR2 is SVGAGI. The CDR3, as DNA: TGTGCCAGCAGTCAAACAGGGAGCTCTGGAAACACCATATATTTT. It codes for CASSQTGSSGNTIYF.

The chain joins TRBV4-2 to TRBJ2-1; TRBD2 aligns across 10 bases. Germline CDR1 reads LGHNA; CDR2 reads YNFKEQ. The CDR3 length is 17 residues. The V gene end was trimmed by 0 bases and the J gene end by 2 bases; junction bases not matched to a gene: 4. The CDR3 region is CASSQELAGAAYNEQFF. CDR3 bases: TGTGCCAGCAGCCAAGAGCTAGCGGGGGCCGCCTACAATGAGCAGTTCTTC.